The next 8 T cell receptor beta chains were all read from a single sample in a study of shared clonotypes between healthy human individuals. CD45RO-negative, CCR7-selected cells formed the naive CD8 fraction, which excluded terminally differentiated effector memory CD45RA+ cells. Method: immunoSEQ multiplex PCR; TCRdb's copy keeps in-frame clones and lacks some. The sample holds about 1,900,000 clones, around 96% seen once. The sequencing sample was made of naive CD8+ T cells sorted from blood. The receptors were gathered from a man aged 18-30 years in good health.

This chain joins TRBV27 and TRBJ1-3; D unclear. Germline assignment: CDR1 MNHEY and CDR2 SMNVEV (reference sequence). CDR3 size: 14 residues. Deletions cut 2 bases from V and 0 bases from J, with 5 bases between. CDR3 loop: CASSLAFSGNTIYF. The CDR3 DNA is TGTGCCAGCAGTTTAGCCTTCTCTGGAAACACCATATATTTT.

The chain combines TRBV6-6 with TRBJ2-3, with D hard to call. The germline CDR1 and CDR2 sequences are MNHNY and SVGAGI (reference sequence). The length of the CDR3 is 14 residues. Trimming removed 2 bases at V and 2 bases at J, with 8 bases between. The CDR3 bases are TGTGCCAGCAGTTACGGCGGCCTCACAGATACGCAGTATTTT. Its translation is CASSYGGLTDTQYF.

As concerns this clone: This same CDR3 is encoded by further DNA sequences in the sample. V gene TRBV25-1 combines with J gene TRBJ1-1; tentatively, D is TRBD1 (6 bases). The CDR3 runs 12 residues. Germline V gene data show CDR1 as MGHDK and CDR2 as SYGVNS. The V gene lost 4 bases and the J gene lost 5 bases, with 8 bases spanning the gap. The CDR3 is CASSGGATEAFF. Written as DNA, the CDR3 is TGTGCCAGCAGTGGGGGGGCGACTGAAGCTTTCTTT. Together with reference TRBV25-1 and TRBJ1-1, the CDR3 gives the full variable domain: EADIYQTPRYLVIGTGKKITLECSQTMGHDKMYWYQQDPGMELHLIHYSYGVNSTEKGDLSSESTVSRIRTEHFPLTLESARPSHTSQYLCASSGGATEAFFGQGTRLTVV.

The V gene is TRBV9, the J gene TRBJ2-1; D may be TRBD2 (6 bases). V lost 3 bases to trimming and J lost 3 bases, with 16 bases between them. The length of the CDR3 is 16 residues. From germline, CDR1 is SGDLS and CDR2 YYNGEE. The chain's CDR3 is CASSAGQEGLYNEQFF. CDR3 bases: TGTGCCAGCAGCGCGGGCCAGGAGGGCCTCTACAATGAGCAGTTCTTC.

This chain uses TRBV19 with TRBJ1-4; 9 bases are shared with TRBD1. CDR1 is LNHDA and CDR2 is SQIVND in the germline V gene (reference sequence). The CDR3 contains 16 residues. V lost 6 bases to trimming and J lost 7 bases; unmatched junction nucleotides: 12. Here the CDR3 DNA reads TGTGCCAGTAGCCGGGACAGGGAAGGAATGGCTGAAAAACTGTTTTTT. Its translation is CASSRDREGMAEKLFF.

V is TRBV15 and J is TRBJ2-5; D gene unclear. The CDR3 sequence is 14 residues long. Trimming left V 1 base short and J 1 base short, with 7 bases between. Germline CDR1 reads LNHNV; CDR2 reads YYDKDF (reference sequence). The CDR3, as DNA: TGTGCCACCAGCAGAGGGGAAAGCCAAGAGACCCAGTACTTC. It encodes CATSRGESQETQYF.

This chain links TRBV4-1 with TRBJ2-5; tentatively, D is TRBD2 (6 bases). The CDR3 extends over 15 amino acids. Germline CDR1 MGHRA, CDR2 YSYEKL. V was pared by 1 base and J by 0 bases, with 9 bases between. The DNA for the CDR3 is TGCGCCAGCAGCCAAGGATGGGGGGACCAAGAGACCCAGTACTTC. Protein: CASSQGWGDQETQYF.

This chain links TRBV4-2 with TRBJ2-7; weak D call: TRBD1 (6 bases). The V gene's germline CDR1 is LGHNA and CDR2 YNFKEQ. The CDR3 is made up of 16 amino acids. Trimming cost V 4 bases and J 4 bases, with 20 bases left between them. The CDR3 region has the DNA TGTGCCAGCAGCCTTCAACTGTCCAGGGGCGAATACGAGCAGTACTTC. It codes for CASSLQLSRGEYEQYF.